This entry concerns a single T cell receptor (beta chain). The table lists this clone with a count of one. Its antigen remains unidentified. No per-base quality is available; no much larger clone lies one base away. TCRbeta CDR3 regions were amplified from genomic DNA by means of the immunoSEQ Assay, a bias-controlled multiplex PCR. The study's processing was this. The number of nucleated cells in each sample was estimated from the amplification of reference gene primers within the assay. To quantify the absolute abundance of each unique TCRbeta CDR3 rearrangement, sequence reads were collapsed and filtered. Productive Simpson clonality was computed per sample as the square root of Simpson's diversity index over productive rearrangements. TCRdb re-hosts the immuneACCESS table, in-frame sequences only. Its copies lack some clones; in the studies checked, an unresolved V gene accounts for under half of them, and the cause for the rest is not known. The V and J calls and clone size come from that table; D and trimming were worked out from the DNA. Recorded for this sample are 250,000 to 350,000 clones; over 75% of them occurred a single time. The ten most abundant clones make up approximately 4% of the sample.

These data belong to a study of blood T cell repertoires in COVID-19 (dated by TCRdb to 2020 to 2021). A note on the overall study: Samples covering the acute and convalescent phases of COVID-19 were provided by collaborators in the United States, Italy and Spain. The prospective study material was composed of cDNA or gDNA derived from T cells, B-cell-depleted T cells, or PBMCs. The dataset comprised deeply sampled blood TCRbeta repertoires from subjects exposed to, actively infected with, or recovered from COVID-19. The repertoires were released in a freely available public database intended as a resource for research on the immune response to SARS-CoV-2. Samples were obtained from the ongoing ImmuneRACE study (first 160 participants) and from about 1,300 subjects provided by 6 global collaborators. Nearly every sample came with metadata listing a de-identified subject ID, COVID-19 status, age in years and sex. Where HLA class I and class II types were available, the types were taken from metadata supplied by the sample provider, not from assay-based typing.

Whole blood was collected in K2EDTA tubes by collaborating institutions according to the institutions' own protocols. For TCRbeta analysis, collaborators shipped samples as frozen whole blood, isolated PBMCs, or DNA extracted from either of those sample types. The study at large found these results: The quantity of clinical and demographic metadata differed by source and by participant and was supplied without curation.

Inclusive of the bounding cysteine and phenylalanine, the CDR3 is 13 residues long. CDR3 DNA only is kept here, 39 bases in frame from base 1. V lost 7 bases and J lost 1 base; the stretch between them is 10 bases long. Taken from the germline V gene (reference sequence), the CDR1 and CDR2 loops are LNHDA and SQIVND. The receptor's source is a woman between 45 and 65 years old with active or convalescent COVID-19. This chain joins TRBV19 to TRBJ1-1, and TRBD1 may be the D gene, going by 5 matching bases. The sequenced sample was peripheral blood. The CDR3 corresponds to CASTWGGNTEAFF. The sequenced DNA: TGTGCCAGTACCTGGGGGGGGAACACTGAAGCTTTCTTT. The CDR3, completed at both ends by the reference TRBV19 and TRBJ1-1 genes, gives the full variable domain DGGITQSPKYLFRKEGQNVTLSCEQNLNHDAMYWYRQDPGQGLRLIYYSQIVNDFQKGDIAEGYSVSREKKESFPLTVTSAQKNPTAFYLCASTWGGNTEAFFGQGTRLTVV.